Below, 12 T cell receptor beta chains from the same sample are listed, as sequenced in a study of spatial heterogeneity in lung cancer. Whole-study results and caveats: Mutation counts in tumors were tracked by counts of expanded intratumoral alpha and beta TCRs.

TCRdb fed the 5' RACE reads into MiXCR, producing one record per CDR3 protein. The sample records about 18,000 distinct CDR3 sequences, 6.5% being singletons. Antigens for these TCRs are unknown. Time point given: sample taken at primary tumor resection. The sequences come from lung tumor tissue, collected at surgery. These receptors were collected from a female donor with early-stage non-small cell lung cancer.

This clonotype has ten or more counts. The rearrangement links TRBV6-5 to TRBJ2-7; the match to TRBD2 covers 12 bases. Germline CDR1 reads MNHEY; CDR2 reads SVGAGI. J gave up 2 bases and V 5 bases, and 4 bases lay outside the gene matches. This CDR3 is built from 15 residues. The CDR3 DNA sequence: TGTGCCAGCAGTACCCTAGCGGGAGGGCCCTACGAGCAGTACTTC. It encodes CASSTLAGGPYEQYF.

Many counts were recorded for this clonotype. The chain has TRBV7-9 and TRBJ2-7; tentatively, D is TRBD2 (5 bases). The ends were cut back, 6 bases at V and 6 bases at J, with 24 bases in the middle. CDR1 is SEHNR and CDR2 is FQNEAQ in the germline V gene (reference sequence). The CDR3 sequence is 16 residues long. CDR3 protein: CASRSDQDLSRGEQYF. CDR3 nucleotide sequence: TGTGCCAGCAGGTCGGATCAGGACCTCTCTCGGGGCGAGCAGTACTTC.

A few counts support this clonotype. This chain joins TRBV28 and TRBJ2-7; 7 bases match TRBD2. CDR1 and CDR2 from the germline V gene are MDHEN and SYDVKM. J lost 6 bases, V lost 6 bases, and 8 bases had no gene match. This CDR3 is 13 amino acids long. The CDR3: CASRSGLVGEQYF. Here the CDR3 DNA reads TGTGCCAGCAGATCTGGACTAGTCGGCGAGCAGTACTTC.

Ten or more counts support this clonotype. The V and J genes are TRBV5-4 and TRBJ1-1, with 9 bases aligning to TRBD1. The CDR3 is 18 amino acids. The V segment lost 5 bases and the J segment 4 bases; nucleotides outside the gene matches: 18. Germline assignment: CDR1 SGHNT and CDR2 YYREEE (reference sequence). The CDR3 bases are TGTGCCAGCAGTCCTCCGACAGGGGGTGCACTCAGCGGCACTGAAGCTTTCTTT. As protein: CASSPPTGGALSGTEAFF.

This clonotype was picked up many times. The V and J genes are TRBV7-2 and TRBJ2-3, with TRBD2 identical over 9 bases. V was clipped by 0 bases and J by 0 bases; unmatched bases: 4. Germline lookup yields CDR1 SGHTA and CDR2 FQGNSA. The length of the CDR3 is 17 residues. This CDR3 is CASSLAGTSGSTDTQYF. In DNA, the CDR3 is TGTGCCAGCAGCTTAGCAGGAACTAGCGGGAGCACAGATACGCAGTATTTT.

The sample holds many counts of this clonotype. J is TRBJ1-1 and V is TRBV19; maybe TRBD1 (6 bases). In germline, CDR1 is LNHDA, CDR2 SQIVND (reference sequence). The CDR3 has 16 residues. V shed 1 base and J shed 0 bases, with 12 bases lying between them. CDR3 sequence (DNA): TGTGCCAGTAGTATAGGGAGAGGGGGGCTGAACACTGAAGCTTTCTTT. This translates into CASSIGRGGLNTEAFF.

This clonotype was recorded at least ten times. The chain couples TRBV6-1 to TRBJ2-7, with D perhaps TRBD1 (6 bases). The germline CDR1 and CDR2 sequences are MNHNS and SASEGT. The CDR3 is made up of 15 amino acids. V gave up 0 bases and J gave up 3 bases, with 12 bases separating them. The CDR3 loop reads CASSEAPGQHYEQYF. The CDR3 DNA follows: TGTGCCAGCAGTGAAGCCCCCGGACAGCACTACGAGCAGTACTTC.

This clonotype showed up many times. V usage is TRBV28 and J usage is TRBJ2-7; D is undetermined. Trimming shortened V by 7 bases and J by 0 bases, and 7 bases separated the two germline ends. CDR1 MDHEN and CDR2 SYDVKM come from the germline V gene. The CDR3 is 12 residues long. CDR3 region: CASMTNSYEQYF. Here the CDR3 DNA reads TGTGCCAGCATGACAAACTCCTACGAGCAGTACTTC.

The chain combines TRBV23-1 with TRBJ1-4; D is ambiguous. TRBV23-1 is labeled an ORF, and its function is uncertain. The V end was cut by 3 bases, the J end by 11 bases, with 19 bases between. CDR3 length: 15 amino acids. The DNA of the CDR3 is TGCGCCAGCAGTCATACCGGACCCCCTCTAGGGAAACTGTTTTTT. Its translation is CASSHTGPPLGKLFF.

This clonotype was seen repeatedly, ten times or more. V gene TRBV5-1 combines with J gene TRBJ2-3; the D is unclear. Germline CDR1 SGHRS, CDR2 YFSETQ. Between the trimmed V and J ends, which lost 4 bases and 0 bases, there was a span of 9 bases. The CDR3 extends over 14 amino acids. CDR3 loop: CASSRFGSTDTQYF. The CDR3 bases are TGCGCCAGCAGCCGATTTGGGAGCACAGATACGCAGTATTTT.

This clonotype was counted only a few times. The chain has TRBV28 and TRBJ2-7; the D is unclear. V was cut by 7 bases and J by 3 bases, with 16 bases left in between. CDR3 length: 14 residues. Germline V gene lookup returns CDR1 MDHEN and CDR2 SYDVKM. CDR3 DNA sequence: TGTGCCAGCAAAAATTGGGGTTTGAGCTACGAGCAGTACTTC. Amino acid sequence: CASKNWGLSYEQYF. Together with reference TRBV28 and TRBJ2-7, the CDR3 gives the full variable domain: DVKVTQSSRYLVKRTGEKVFLECVQDMDHENMFWYRQDPGLGLRLIYFSYDVKMKEKGDIPEGYSVSREKKERFSLILESASTNQTSMYLCASKNWGLSYEQYFGPGTRLTVT.

This clonotype was observed at least ten times. J is TRBJ2-3 and V is TRBV6-1; tentative D call: TRBD2 (6 bases). With 2 bases removed from V and 5 bases from J, the gap between germline ends came to 14 bases. In germline, CDR1 is MNHNS, CDR2 SASEGT. The CDR3 contains 15 residues. The CDR3: CASSEQGGVGDTQYF. CDR3 nucleotides: TGTGCCAGCAGTGAACAGGGAGGCGTGGGAGATACGCAGTATTTT.